The rows below give T cell receptor beta chains drawn from one sample of a study of T cells in Graves' hyperthyroidism and ophthalmopathy. TCRdb called the multiplex PCR reads again in MiXCR, with one record for every CDR3 protein. Of 640,000 or so distinct CDR3 sequences in the sample, over 12% were seen once. Sequences were obtained from blood. These receptors originate from a woman between 35 and 50 years old with Graves' ophthalmopathy. Both conserved end residues are part of each CDR3. The D gene is left open where the match is weak. Clone sizes are given selectively: once, few, many, or a class where the clone is expanded.

D: NA; length: 15; J: TRBJ2-1; V: TRBV2; size: many; CDR3: CASSVGLSSYNEQFF; DNA: TGTGCCAGCAGTGTGGGACTCAGCTCCTACAATGAGCAGTTCTTC
D: NA; length: 11; J: TRBJ1-1; V: TRBV11-3; size: many; CDR3: CASSYGLGAFF; DNA: TGTGCCAGCAGCTATGGGTTGGGAGCTTTCTTT
D: NA; length: 13; J: TRBJ2-5; V: TRBV28; size: many; CDR3: CASSFQGQETQYF; DNA: TGTGCCAGCAGTTTCCAGGGACAAGAGACCCAGTACTTC
D: TRBD1; length: 14; J: TRBJ1-2; V: TRBV2; size: many; CDR3: CASETGGAIHGYTF; DNA: TGTGCCAGCGAAACAGGGGGCGCCATCCATGGCTACACCTTC
D: TRBD1; length: 13; J: TRBJ2-7; V: TRBV20-1; size: many; CDR3: CSAIGQASYEQYF; DNA: TGCAGTGCGATAGGACAGGCTTCCTACGAGCAGTACTTC
D: NA; length: 15; J: TRBJ2-5; V: TRBV18; size: NA; CDR3: CASSPPSWKQETQYF; DNA: TGTGCCAGCTCACCACCCTCTTGGAAACAAGAGACCCAGTACTTC
D: TRBD1; length: 13; J: TRBJ1-1; V: TRBV28; size: many; CDR3: CASRKTGGSEAFF; DNA: TGTGCCAGCAGGAAAACAGGGGGTAGTGAAGCTTTCTTT
D: NA; length: 16; J: TRBJ2-2; V: TRBV20-1; size: NA; CDR3: CSARDDEGVNTGELFF; DNA: TGCAGTGCTAGAGACGATGAAGGGGTGAACACCGGGGAGCTGTTTTTT
D: NA; length: 14; J: TRBJ1-5; V: TRBV20-1; size: many; CDR3: CSARDRSPTQPQHF; DNA: TGCAGTGCTAGAGATCGGTCCCCAACGCAGCCCCAGCATTTT
D: NA; length: 16; J: TRBJ2-7; V: TRBV27; size: many; CDR3: CASSLLGGTADGEQYF; DNA: TGTGCCAGCAGTTTGCTTGGCGGGACGGCAGATGGCGAGCAGTACTTC
D: NA; length: 14; J: TRBJ1-1; V: TRBV28; size: many; CDR3: CASSSTGRGTEAFF; DNA: TGTGCCAGCAGTTCAACAGGGAGAGGTACTGAAGCTTTCTTT
D: TRBD2; length: 18; J: TRBJ2-5; V: TRBV13; size: many; CDR3: CASSLRLAGGPGRETQYF; DNA: TGTGCCAGCAGCTTACGGCTAGCGGGAGGGCCGGGGAGAGAGACCCAGTACTTC
D: NA; length: 14; J: TRBJ2-7; V: TRBV10-2; size: many; CDR3: CASTSPRGGHEQYF; DNA: TGCGCCAGCACCTCTCCCAGGGGAGGACACGAGCAGTACTTC
D: TRBD2; length: 15; J: TRBJ2-7; V: TRBV27; size: few; CDR3: CASRLPGLAVYEQYF; DNA: TGTGCCAGCAGACTCCCGGGACTAGCAGTTTACGAGCAGTACTTC